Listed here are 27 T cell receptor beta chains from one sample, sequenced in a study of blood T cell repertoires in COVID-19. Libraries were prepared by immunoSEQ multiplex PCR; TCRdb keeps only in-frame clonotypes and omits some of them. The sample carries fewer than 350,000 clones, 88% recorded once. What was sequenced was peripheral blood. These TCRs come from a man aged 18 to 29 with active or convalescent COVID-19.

The CDR3, as DNA: TGTGCCAGCACCGCGCCTGGGGCTTCTAACTATGGCTACACCTTC. This encodes CASTAPGASNYGYTF. The V gene is TRBV5-5, the J gene TRBJ1-2; D might be TRBD1 (5 bases). This CDR3 contains 15 residues. Germline assignment: CDR1 SGHKS and CDR2 YYEKEE (reference sequence). V was clipped by 6 bases and J by 0 bases, with 15 bases between them.

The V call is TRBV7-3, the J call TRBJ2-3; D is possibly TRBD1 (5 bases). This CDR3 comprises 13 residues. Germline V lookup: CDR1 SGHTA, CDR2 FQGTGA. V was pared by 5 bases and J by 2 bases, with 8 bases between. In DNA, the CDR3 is TGTGCCAGCAGCCCACAGGCCACAGATACGCAGTATTTT. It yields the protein CASSPQATDTQYF.

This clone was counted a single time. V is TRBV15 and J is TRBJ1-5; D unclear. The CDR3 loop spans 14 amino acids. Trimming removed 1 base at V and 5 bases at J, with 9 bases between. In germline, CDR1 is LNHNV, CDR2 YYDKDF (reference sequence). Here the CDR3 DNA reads TGTGCCACCAGCAGAGTTAACAGCTATCAGCCCCAGCATTTT. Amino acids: CATSRVNSYQPQHF.

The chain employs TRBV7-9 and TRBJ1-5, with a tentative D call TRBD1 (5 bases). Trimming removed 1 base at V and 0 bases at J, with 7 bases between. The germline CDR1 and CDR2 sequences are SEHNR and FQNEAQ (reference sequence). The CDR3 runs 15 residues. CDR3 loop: CASSLEGYSNQPQHF. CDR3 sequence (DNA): TGTGCCAGCAGCTTAGAGGGGTATAGCAATCAGCCCCAGCATTTT.

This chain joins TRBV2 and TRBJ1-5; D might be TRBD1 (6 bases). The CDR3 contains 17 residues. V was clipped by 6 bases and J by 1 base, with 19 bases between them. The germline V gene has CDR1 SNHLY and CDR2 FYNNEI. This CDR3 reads CASRKTGSGLSNQPQHF. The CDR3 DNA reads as TGTGCCAGCAGAAAGACAGGTTCGGGGTTGAGCAATCAGCCCCAGCATTTT.

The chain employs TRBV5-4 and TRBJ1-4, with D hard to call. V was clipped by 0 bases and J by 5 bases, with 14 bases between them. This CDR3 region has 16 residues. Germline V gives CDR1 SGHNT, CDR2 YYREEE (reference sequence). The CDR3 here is CASSLDGGVTNEKLFF. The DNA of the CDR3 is TGTGCCAGCAGCTTGGACGGCGGAGTCACCAATGAAAAACTGTTTTTT.

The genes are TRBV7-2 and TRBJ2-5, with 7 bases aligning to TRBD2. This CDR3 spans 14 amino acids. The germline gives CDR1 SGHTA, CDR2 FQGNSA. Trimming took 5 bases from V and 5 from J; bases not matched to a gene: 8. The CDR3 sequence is CASSSTLAVETQYF. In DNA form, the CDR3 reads TGTGCCAGCAGCAGCACTCTAGCGGTGGAGACCCAGTACTTC.

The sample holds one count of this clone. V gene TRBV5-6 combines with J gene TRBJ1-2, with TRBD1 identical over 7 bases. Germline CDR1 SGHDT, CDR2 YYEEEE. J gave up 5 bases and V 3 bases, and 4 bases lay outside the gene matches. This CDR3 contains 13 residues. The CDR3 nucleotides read TGTGCCAGCAGCTCGACAGGGACTTATGGCTACACCTTC. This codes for CASSSTGTYGYTF. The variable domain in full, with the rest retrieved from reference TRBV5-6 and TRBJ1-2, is DAGVTQSPTHLIKTRGQQVTLRCSPKSGHDTVSWYQQALGQGPQFIFQYYEEEERQRGNFPDRFSGHQFPNYSSELNVNALLLGDSALYLCASSSTGTYGYTFGSGTRLTVV.

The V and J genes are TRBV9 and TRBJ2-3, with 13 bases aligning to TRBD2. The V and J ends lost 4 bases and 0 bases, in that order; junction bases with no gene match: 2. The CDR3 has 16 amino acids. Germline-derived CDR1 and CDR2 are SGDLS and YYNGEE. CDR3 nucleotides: TGTGCCAGCAGCAAACTAGCGGGGGGGAGCACAGATACGCAGTATTTT. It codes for CASSKLAGGSTDTQYF.

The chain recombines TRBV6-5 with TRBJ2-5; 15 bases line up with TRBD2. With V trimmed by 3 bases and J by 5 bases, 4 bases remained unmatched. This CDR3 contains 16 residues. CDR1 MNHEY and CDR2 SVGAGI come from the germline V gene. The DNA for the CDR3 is TGTGCCAGCAGTTATGGACTAGCGGGGGGGCCCGAGACCCAGTACTTC. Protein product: CASSYGLAGGPETQYF.

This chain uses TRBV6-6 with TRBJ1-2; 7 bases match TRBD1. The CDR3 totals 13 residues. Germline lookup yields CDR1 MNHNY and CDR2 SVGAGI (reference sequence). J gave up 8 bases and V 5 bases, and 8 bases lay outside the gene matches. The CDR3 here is CASSTDRDGGYTF. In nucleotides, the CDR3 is TGTGCCAGCAGTACTGACAGGGATGGAGGCTACACCTTC.

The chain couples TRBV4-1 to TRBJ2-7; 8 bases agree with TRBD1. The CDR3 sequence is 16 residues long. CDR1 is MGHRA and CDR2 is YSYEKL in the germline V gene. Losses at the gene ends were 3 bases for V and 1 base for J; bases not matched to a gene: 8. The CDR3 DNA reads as TGCGCCAGCAGCCATAGGACAGGGAAGGAGTCCTACGAGCAGTACTTC. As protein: CASSHRTGKESYEQYF.

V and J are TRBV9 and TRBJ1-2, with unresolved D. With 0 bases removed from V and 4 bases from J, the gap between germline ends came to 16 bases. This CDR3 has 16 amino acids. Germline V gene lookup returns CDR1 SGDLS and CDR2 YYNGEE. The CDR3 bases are TGTGCCAGCAGCGTAGGTGCTAGAGATCCGGGCTATGGCTACACCTTC. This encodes CASSVGARDPGYGYTF.

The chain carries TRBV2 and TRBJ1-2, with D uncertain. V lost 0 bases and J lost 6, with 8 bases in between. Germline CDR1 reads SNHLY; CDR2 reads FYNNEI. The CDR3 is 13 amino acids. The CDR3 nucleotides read TGTGCCAGCAGTGAAGCCCCCCGCGATGGCTACACCTTC. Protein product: CASSEAPRDGYTF. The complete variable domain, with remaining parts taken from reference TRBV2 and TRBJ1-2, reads EPEVTQTPSHQVTQMGQEVILRCVPISNHLYFYWYRQILGQKVEFLVSFYNNEISEKSEIFDDQFSVERPDGSNFTLKIRSTKLEDSAMYFCASSEAPRDGYTFGSGTRLTVV.

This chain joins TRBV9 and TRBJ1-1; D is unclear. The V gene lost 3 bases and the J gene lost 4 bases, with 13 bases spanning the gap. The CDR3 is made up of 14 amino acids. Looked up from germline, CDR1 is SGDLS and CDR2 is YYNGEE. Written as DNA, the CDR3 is TGTGCCAGCAGCGGACCAGGTTGGCCCACTGAAGCTTTCTTT. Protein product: CASSGPGWPTEAFF.

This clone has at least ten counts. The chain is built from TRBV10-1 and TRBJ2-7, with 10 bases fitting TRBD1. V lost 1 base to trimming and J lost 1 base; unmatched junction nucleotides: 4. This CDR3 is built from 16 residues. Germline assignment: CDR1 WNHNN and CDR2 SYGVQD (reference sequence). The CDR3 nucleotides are TGCGCCAGCAGTGAGTTCCGGACAGGGGGATCCTACGAGCAGTACTTC. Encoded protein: CASSEFRTGGSYEQYF.

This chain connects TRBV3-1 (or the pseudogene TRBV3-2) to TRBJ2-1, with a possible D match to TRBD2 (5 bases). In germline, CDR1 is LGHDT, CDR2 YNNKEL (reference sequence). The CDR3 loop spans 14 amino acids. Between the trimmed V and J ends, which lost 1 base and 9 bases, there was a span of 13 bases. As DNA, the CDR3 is TGTGCCAGCAGCCAAGCCCGGGGAAGCCTTGAGCAGTTCTTC. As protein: CASSQARGSLEQFF.

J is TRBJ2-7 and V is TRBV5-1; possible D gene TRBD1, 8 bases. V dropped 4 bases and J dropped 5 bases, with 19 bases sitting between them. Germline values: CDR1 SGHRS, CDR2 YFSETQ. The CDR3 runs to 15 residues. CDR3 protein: CASSPGQGGAHEQYF. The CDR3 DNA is TGCGCCAGCAGCCCAGGACAGGGAGGGGCCCACGAGCAGTACTTC.

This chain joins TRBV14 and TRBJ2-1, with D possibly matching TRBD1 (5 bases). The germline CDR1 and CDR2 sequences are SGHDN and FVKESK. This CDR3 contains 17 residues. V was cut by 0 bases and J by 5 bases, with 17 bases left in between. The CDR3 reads CASSQERIRTPNNEQFF. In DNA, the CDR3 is TGTGCCAGCAGCCAAGAGAGGATAAGGACACCCAACAATGAGCAGTTCTTC.

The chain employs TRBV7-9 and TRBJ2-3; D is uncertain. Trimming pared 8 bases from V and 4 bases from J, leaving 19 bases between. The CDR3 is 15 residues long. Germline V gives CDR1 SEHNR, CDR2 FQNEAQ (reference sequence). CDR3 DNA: TGTGCCAGCTTCGACCCTAGAGAGATTTCAGATACGCAGTATTTT. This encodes CASFDPREISDTQYF.

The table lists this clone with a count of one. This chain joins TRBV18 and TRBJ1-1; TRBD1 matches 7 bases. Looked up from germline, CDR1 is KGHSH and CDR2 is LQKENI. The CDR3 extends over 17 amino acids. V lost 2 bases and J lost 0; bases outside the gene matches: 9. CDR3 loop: CASSPSRGALMNTEAFF. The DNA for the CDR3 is TGTGCCAGCTCACCAAGCAGGGGGGCCCTCATGAACACTGAAGCTTTCTTT.

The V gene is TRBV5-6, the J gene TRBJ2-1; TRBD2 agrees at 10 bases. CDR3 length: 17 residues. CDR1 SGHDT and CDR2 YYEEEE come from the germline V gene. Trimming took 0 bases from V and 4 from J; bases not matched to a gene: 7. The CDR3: CASSLELASGGYNEQFF. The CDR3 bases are TGTGCCAGCAGCTTGGAGTTAGCTAGCGGGGGATACAATGAGCAGTTCTTC.

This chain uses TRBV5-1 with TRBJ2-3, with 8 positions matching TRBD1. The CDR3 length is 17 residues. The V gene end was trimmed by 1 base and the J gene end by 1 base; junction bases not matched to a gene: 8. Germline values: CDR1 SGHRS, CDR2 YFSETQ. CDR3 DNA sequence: TGCGCCAGCAGCTTGTTTGGCGGGACAGGAGGCACAGATACGCAGTATTTT. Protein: CASSLFGGTGGTDTQYF.

The CDR3 nucleotides are TGTGCCAGCTCACCACAAGTTGGGGGGATGGGTGATTCACCCCTCCACTTT. Translated: CASSPQVGGMGDSPLHF. The J gene is TRBJ1-6, the V gene TRBV18, with D perhaps matching TRBD1 (5 bases). From germline, CDR1 is KGHSH and CDR2 LQKENI. Trimming took off 1 base at V and 8 bases at J, with 18 bases between the two ends. The CDR3 is 17 amino acids. The entire variable domain, with the rest obtained from reference TRBV18 and TRBJ1-6, is as follows: NAGVMQNPRHLVRRRGQEARLRCSPMKGHSHVYWYRQLPEEGLKFMVYLQKENIIDESGMPKERFSAEFPKEGPSILRIQQVVRGDSAAYFCASSPQVGGMGDSPLHFGNGTRLTVT.

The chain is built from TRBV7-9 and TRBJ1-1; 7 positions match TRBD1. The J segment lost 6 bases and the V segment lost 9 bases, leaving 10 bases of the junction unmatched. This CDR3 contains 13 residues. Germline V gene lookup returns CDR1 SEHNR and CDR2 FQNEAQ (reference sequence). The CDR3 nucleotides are TGTGCCAGTGAACAGGGGATGTCCCCTGAAGCTTTCTTT. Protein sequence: CASEQGMSPEAFF.

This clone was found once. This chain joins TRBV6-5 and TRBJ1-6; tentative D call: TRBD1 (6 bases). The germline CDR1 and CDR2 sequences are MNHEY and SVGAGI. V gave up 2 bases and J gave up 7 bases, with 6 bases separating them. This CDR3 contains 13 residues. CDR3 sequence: CASSYGQNSPLHF. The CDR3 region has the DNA TGTGCCAGCAGTTACGGACAGAATTCACCCCTCCACTTT.

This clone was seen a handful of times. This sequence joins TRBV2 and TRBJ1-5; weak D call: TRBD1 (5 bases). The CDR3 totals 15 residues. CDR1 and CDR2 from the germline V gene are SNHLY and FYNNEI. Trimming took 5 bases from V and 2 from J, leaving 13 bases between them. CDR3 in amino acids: CASSPRVFGNQPQHF. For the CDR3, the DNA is TGTGCCAGCAGTCCCAGGGTCTTTGGCAATCAGCCCCAGCATTTT.